Listed here is a single T cell receptor (beta chain). This sample was included in a study of T cell changes during pregnancy in multiple sclerosis. Only in-frame clones appear in the TCRdb table, and some are missing; sequencing was by immunoSEQ multiplex PCR. This repertoire shows around 95,000 clones, 94% found once; its top ten account for under 2%. Between the trimmed V and J ends, which lost 8 bases and 4 bases, there was a span of 8 bases. CDR1 MNHEY and CDR2 SMNVEV come from the germline V gene (reference sequence). CDR3 length: 12 amino acids. Sequencing used peripheral blood, obtained after pregnancy. The sequence was collected from a female donor in good health, enrolled as a control in a pregnancy study. The rearrangement uses TRBV27 and TRBJ2-2; D ambiguous. The CDR3 here is CASGRITGELFF. CDR3 nucleotides: TGTGCCAGCGGCAGAATCACCGGGGAGCTGTTTTTT.